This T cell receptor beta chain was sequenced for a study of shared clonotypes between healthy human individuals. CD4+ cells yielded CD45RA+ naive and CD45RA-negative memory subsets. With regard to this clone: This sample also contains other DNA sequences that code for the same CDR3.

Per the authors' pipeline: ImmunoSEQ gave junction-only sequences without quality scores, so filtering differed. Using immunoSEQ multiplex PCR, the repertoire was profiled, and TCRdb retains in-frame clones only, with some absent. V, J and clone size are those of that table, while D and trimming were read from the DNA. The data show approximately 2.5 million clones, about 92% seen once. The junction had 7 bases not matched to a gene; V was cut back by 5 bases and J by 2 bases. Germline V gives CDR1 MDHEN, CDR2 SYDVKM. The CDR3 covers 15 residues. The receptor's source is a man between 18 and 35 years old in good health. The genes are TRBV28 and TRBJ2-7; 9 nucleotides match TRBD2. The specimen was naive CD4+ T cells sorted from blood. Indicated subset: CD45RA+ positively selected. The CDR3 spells CASSQSSGGTYEQYF. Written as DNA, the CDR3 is TGTGCCAGCAGTCAGTCGAGCGGGGGGACCTACGAGCAGTACTTC.